This TCR beta chain was found in a study of metastatic and nonmetastatic thyroid tumors. Study results and limitations: For both blood and tumor, malignant thyroid tumors reportedly showed significantly higher TCR beta diversity than benign nodules did.

The germline V gene encodes CDR1 MNHNS and CDR2 SASEGT. This CDR3 region has 17 residues. With V trimmed by 4 bases and J by 3 bases, 10 bases remained unmatched. With regard to this clone: Its specificity is not known.

In the authors' workflow: In papillary thyroid cancer, a distant-metastasis classifier was built using CDR3 differences across clinicopathological groups. TCRdb reprocessed the PCR reads using MiXCR. Here the V and J calls rest on TCRdb's processing, not on the authors' analysis. The table has about 27,000 clones, about 13% seen once. Nobody among the patients had been given any treatment before thyroid surgery. V gene TRBV6-1 combines with J gene TRBJ1-2, with 11 bases fitting TRBD1. The source material was blood. This clonotype was sampled from a female donor with papillary thyroid cancer or a benign thyroid nodule (not recorded which). Some clones in this sample may be carry-over from other donors' samples. In nucleotides, the CDR3 is TGTGCCAGCAGTGTCGGGACAGGGGGTGAGACGGACTATGGCTACACCTTC. It specifies CASSVGTGGETDYGYTF.